A selection of T cell receptor beta chains follows, all from one sample in a study of cytomegalovirus exposure and HLA in healthy donors. Here immunoSEQ multiplex PCR was the method, and the copy in TCRdb shows in-frame clones only, minus some. The sample shows under 200,000 clones, 80% to 90% of them seen only once. Material for sequencing was PBMCs. The receptors here all came from a woman younger than 35 in good health and CMV-seronegative. Each CDR3 is given with its conserved first and last residue. A D gene is named only where the DNA matches it firmly. Size is stated for part of the rows, as once, few or many counts, or as a class when the clone is expanded.

clone size	V gene	J gene	D gene	CDR3 DNA	CDR3 protein
NA	TRBV18	TRBJ2-4	NA	TGTGCCAGCTCCGCCCAATTTGGAGTGGACATTCAGTACTTC	CASSAQFGVDIQYF
NA	TRBV7-2	TRBJ1-5	TRBD1	TGTGCCAGCAGATTAAGACAGGGGAATCAGCCCCAGCATTTT	CASRLRQGNQPQHF
NA	TRBV9	TRBJ2-3	TRBD2	TGTGCCAGCAGTGAATTCGGGGGGGGGCAGGTTACGCAGTATTTT	CASSEFGGGQVTQYF
NA	TRBV6-6	TRBJ2-2	TRBD1	TGTGCCAGCAGTTCAGGCCGGGACAGGGCCGCGGAGCTGTTTTTT	CASSSGRDRAAELFF
NA	TRBV9	TRBJ2-6	NA	TGTGCCAGCAGCGACGGGTCTGGGGCCAACGTCCTGACTTTC	CASSDGSGANVLTF
NA	TRBV7-3	TRBJ1-2	TRBD1	TGTGCCAGCAGCCGGGACAGGGGCATAGCTAACTATGGCTACACCTTC	CASSRDRGIANYGYTF
few	TRBV6-1	TRBJ1-5	NA	TGTGCCAGCAGTGAAGAGTCAGGGGAGACTCAGCCCCAGCATTTT	CASSEESGETQPQHF
NA	TRBV29-1	TRBJ2-1	TRBD2	TGCAGCGTTTACCCGAGGCCCCAGCGGGAGATCAATGAGCAGTTCTTC	CSVYPRPQREINEQFF
NA	TRBV7-3	TRBJ2-3	TRBD1	TGTGCCAGCAGTTTCGGGACAGGGACAGATACGCAGTATTTT	CASSFGTGTDTQYF
NA	TRBV19	TRBJ1-5	TRBD1	TGTGCCAGTCGGAGAACAGGGGTGAGCAATCAGCCCCAGCATTTT	CASRRTGVSNQPQHF
NA	TRBV16	TRBJ2-5	TRBD1	TGTGCCAGCAGCCGCGGCGGCACAGGGGAAGAGACCCAGTACTTC	CASSRGGTGEETQYF
NA	TRBV9	TRBJ2-7	NA	TGTGCCAGCAGCGTTCAAGGGGAGGCCTACGAGCAGTACTTC	CASSVQGEAYEQYF
NA	TRBV28	TRBJ2-5	TRBD2	TGTGCCAGCAGTGGGGGGGGGACCCAGTACTTC	CASSGGGTQYF
NA	TRBV28	TRBJ2-5	TRBD1	TGTGCCAGCAGTTTAGGCTACCAGGGGGCGGGGGAGACCCAGTACTTC	CASSLGYQGAGETQYF
NA	TRBV4-1	TRBJ1-2	NA	TGCGCCAGCAGCCAAACAGGGATGAGCTATGGCTACACCTTC	CASSQTGMSYGYTF
NA	TRBV7-2	TRBJ1-2	NA	TGTGCCAGCACCTCCCCGGTTGGGGAGTCTGGCTACACCTTC	CASTSPVGESGYTF
NA	TRBV10-3	TRBJ2-5	NA	TGTGCCATCAGTGAGGGGAGGAAAGAGACCCAGTACTTC	CAISEGRKETQYF
NA	TRBV27	TRBJ2-3	TRBD1	TGTGCCAGCAGCATAAGGGGGCAGGGGGCCTCAGATACGCAGTATTTT	CASSIRGQGASDTQYF
few	TRBV6-5	TRBJ2-7	NA	TGTGCCAGCAGTTATCTGACAGGCACCTACGAGCAGTACTTC	CASSYLTGTYEQYF
NA	TRBV5-4	TRBJ2-7	NA	TGTGCCAGCAGCTTCGGTTACAGATCCTACGAGCAGTACTTC	CASSFGYRSYEQYF
NA	TRBV6-1	TRBJ2-3	NA	TGTGCCAGCAGTGACATGTGGACTACAGTAGATACGCAGTATTTT	CASSDMWTTVDTQYF
NA	TRBV5-1	TRBJ2-7	NA	TGCGCCAGCAGCTTTTGGACAGACTCCTACGAGCAGTACTTC	CASSFWTDSYEQYF
NA	TRBV18	TRBJ2-7	NA	TGTGCCAGCTCACCACTCCCTACCGGTCACTCCTACGAGCAGTACTTC	CASSPLPTGHSYEQYF
NA	TRBV6-6	TRBJ1-1	TRBD1	TGTGCCAGCAGTTACCAGGGGGCCTCGAACACTGAAGCTTTCTTT	CASSYQGASNTEAFF
once	TRBV2	TRBJ2-7	NA	TGTGCCAGCAGTGGAGTCGGGAGAGCCTACGAGCAGTACTTC	CASSGVGRAYEQYF
NA	TRBV28	TRBJ2-2	TRBD1	TGTGCCAGCAGGGCCGGGACAGATGTCACCGGGGAGCTGTTTTTT	CASRAGTDVTGELFF
NA	TRBV5-1	TRBJ1-1	TRBD1	TGCGCCAGCAGACTCGGACAGGGGTCTGAAGCTTTCTTT	CASRLGQGSEAFF
once	TRBV2	TRBJ2-5	NA	TGTGCCAGCAGTGTTAGTCGGTACCAAGAGACCCAGTACTTC	CASSVSRYQETQYF
few	TRBV28	TRBJ2-7	TRBD1	TGTGCCAGCAGTTTATCATTCCTCGTGGGACAGGGCCACTACGAGCAGTACTTC	CASSLSFLVGQGHYEQYF
NA	TRBV11-3	TRBJ2-2	NA	TGTGCCAGCAGCTCCTATGGGACATCGAACACCGGGGAGCTGTTTTTT	CASSSYGTSNTGELFF
once	TRBV7-8	TRBJ2-2	NA	TGTGCCAGCAGCTTTGGGCCGAACACCGGGGAGCTGTTTTTT	CASSFGPNTGELFF
NA	TRBV7-2	TRBJ2-7	TRBD2	TGTGCCAGCAGCTTCCGACAGGGGACTAGCGCTTCATCCTACTACGAGCAGTACTTC	CASSFRQGTSASSYYEQYF
few	TRBV5-1	TRBJ1-6	TRBD1	TGCGCCAGCAGCTTGGAGGGACAGAATAATTCACCCCTCCACTTT	CASSLEGQNNSPLHF
NA	TRBV4-2	TRBJ2-1	NA	TGTGCCAGCAGCCATTTGGGCGGGACCTACAATGAGCAGTTCTTC	CASSHLGGTYNEQFF
NA	TRBV7-8	TRBJ2-5	TRBD1	TGTGCCAGCAGCTTAGTCGACAGGGGGTGGAGAGAGACCCAGTACTTC	CASSLVDRGWRETQYF
NA	TRBV28	TRBJ2-1	NA	TGTGCCAGCAGTTTATTTCCTAGCTCCTACAATGAGCAGTTCTTC	CASSLFPSSYNEQFF
NA	TRBV20-1	TRBJ2-7	NA	TGCAGTATTCCCGGGACATCTGGGACCTTC	CSIPGTSGTF
NA	TRBV29-1	TRBJ2-5	NA	TGCAGCGTCCAGGGGGGAGGAGAGACCCAGTACTTC	CSVQGGGETQYF
NA	TRBV11-2	TRBJ1-3	NA	TGTGCCAGCAGCCCCCTCGGACAATCCTCTGGAAACACCATATATTTT	CASSPLGQSSGNTIYF
NA	TRBV19	TRBJ1-1	TRBD1	TGTGCCAGTAGTGTCACAGGGGCTCGGGGAGCTTTCTTT	CASSVTGARGAFF
once	TRBV7-9	TRBJ2-7	TRBD2	TGTTCCAGCAGCTCCCGGGGAGGGGACGAGCAGTACTTC	CSSSSRGGDEQYF
NA	TRBV7-8	TRBJ2-2	NA	TGTGCCAGCAGCTTAGCGCGTAAGAGCACCGGGGAGCTGTTTTTT	CASSLARKSTGELFF
NA	TRBV6-1	TRBJ1-1	NA	TGTGCCAGCAGTGATCCGGGTCTACACACTGAAGCTTTCTTT	CASSDPGLHTEAFF
NA	TRBV6-5	TRBJ2-3	TRBD1	TGTGCCAGCAAGGGGACAGGGGCAGATACGCAGTATTTT	CASKGTGADTQYF
NA	TRBV7-8	TRBJ2-7	NA	TGTGCCAGCAGCAATAGCGGAACCTACGAGCAGTACTTC	CASSNSGTYEQYF
NA	TRBV27	TRBJ1-2	NA	TGTGCCAGCAGTTCTGGGCGGGGTAAGCCCTACTATGGCTACACCTTC	CASSSGRGKPYYGYTF
NA	TRBV7-9	TRBJ1-4	NA	TGTTCCAGCAGCTTAGAACAGACAAAACTGTTTTTT	CSSSLEQTKLFF
few	TRBV2	TRBJ1-1	NA	TGTGCCAGCAGTGCTCAGGGGAACACTGAAGCTTTCTTT	CASSAQGNTEAFF
NA	TRBV5-1	TRBJ2-7	TRBD2	TGCGCCAGCAGTTGGCCTAGCGGGAGCGACGAGCAGTACTTC	CASSWPSGSDEQYF
few	TRBV6-5	TRBJ1-1	NA	TGTGCCAGCAGTTATGCAGGGCCCACTGAAGCTTTCTTT	CASSYAGPTEAFF
NA	TRBV5-1	TRBJ2-5	TRBD1	TGCGCCAGCAGCTTGGGGACAGGCTTAAGGCAAGAGACCCAGTACTTC	CASSLGTGLRQETQYF
NA	TRBV20-1	TRBJ2-3	NA	TGCAGTGCTGGCAGCGCAGATACGCAGTATTTT	CSAGSADTQYF
NA	TRBV6-5	TRBJ2-2	TRBD1	TGTGCCAGCAGTTACTCAGGACAGGCCGGGGAGCTGTTTTTT	CASSYSGQAGELFF
once	TRBV7-9	TRBJ2-3	TRBD1	TGTGCCAGCAGCTTAAGCTCAGGGGGCACGCAGTATTTT	CASSLSSGGTQYF